This T cell receptor (beta chain) was obtained from a study of blood T cell repertoires in COVID-19. The wider study: Samples representing acute and convalescent COVID-19 were sourced from the United States, Italy and Spain. The analysed material was cDNA or gDNA that came from T cells, B-cell-depleted T cells, or PBMCs.

In the original analysis: From reference gene primer amplification, estimates of nucleated cell counts were derived. Sequenced by immunoSEQ multiplex PCR; TCRdb stores in-frame clones only, minus some. The V and J calls and clone size are taken from that table; D and trimming were inferred from the DNA. In the table there are roughly 150,000 clones, 65% to 85% of which are singletons. This receptor was identified in a man between 70 and 80 years old with active or convalescent COVID-19. Sequenced material: peripheral blood.

CDR3 DNA: TGCGCCAGCAGTGGGAGGGGACTAGCGGGAGGATCTATTTACAATGAGCAGTTCTTC. Amino acid sequence: CASSGRGLAGGSIYNEQFF. The V gene is TRBV10-2, the J gene TRBJ2-1, with 15 bases that match TRBD2. The CDR3 covers 19 residues. V was clipped by 4 bases and J by 4 bases; unmatched bases: 11. Germline CDR1 is WSHSY and CDR2 is SAAADI.